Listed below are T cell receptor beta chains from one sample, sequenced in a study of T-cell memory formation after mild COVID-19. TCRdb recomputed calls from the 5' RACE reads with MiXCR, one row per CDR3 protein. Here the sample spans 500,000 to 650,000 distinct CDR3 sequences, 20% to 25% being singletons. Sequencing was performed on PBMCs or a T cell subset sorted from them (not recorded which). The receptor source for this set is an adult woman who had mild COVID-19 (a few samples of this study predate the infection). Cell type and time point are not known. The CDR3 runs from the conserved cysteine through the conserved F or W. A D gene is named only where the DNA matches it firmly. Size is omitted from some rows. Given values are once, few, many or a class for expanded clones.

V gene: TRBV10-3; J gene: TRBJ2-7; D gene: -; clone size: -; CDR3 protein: CAITSGLSAYEQYF; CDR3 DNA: TGTGCCATCACCTCGGGACTGTCTGCCTACGAGCAGTACTTC
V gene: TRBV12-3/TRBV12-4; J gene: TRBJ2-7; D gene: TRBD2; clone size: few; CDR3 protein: CASSPRLAGDSYEQYF; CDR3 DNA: TGTGCCAGCAGTCCGAGACTAGCGGGAGATTCCTACGAGCAGTACTTC
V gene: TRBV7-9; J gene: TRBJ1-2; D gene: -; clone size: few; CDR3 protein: CASSEGSSGYTF; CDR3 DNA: TGTGCCAGCAGCGAGGGCTCCTCTGGCTACACCTTC
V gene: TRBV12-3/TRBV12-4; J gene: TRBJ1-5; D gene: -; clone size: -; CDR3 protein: CASSLGGGAGNQPQHF; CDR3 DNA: TGTGCCAGCAGTTTAGGCGGGGGGGCTGGCAATCAGCCCCAGCATTTT
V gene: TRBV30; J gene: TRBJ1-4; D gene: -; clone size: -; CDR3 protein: CAWSVKGVEKLFF; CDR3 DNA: TGTGCCTGGAGTGTAAAGGGCGTTGAAAAACTGTTTTTT
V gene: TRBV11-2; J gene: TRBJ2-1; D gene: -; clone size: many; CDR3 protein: CASSQVGGFVDEQFF; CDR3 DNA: TGTGCCAGCAGCCAAGTGGGGGGATTCGTCGATGAGCAGTTCTTC
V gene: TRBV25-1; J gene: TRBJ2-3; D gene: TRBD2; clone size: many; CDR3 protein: CASSESSGRAVDTQYF; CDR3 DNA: TGTGCCAGCAGTGAATCGAGCGGGAGGGCCGTAGATACGCAGTATTTT
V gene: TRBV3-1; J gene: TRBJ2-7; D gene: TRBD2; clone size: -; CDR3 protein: CASSQFRLAGAGEQYF; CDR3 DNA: TGTGCCAGCAGCCAATTTAGGCTAGCGGGAGCTGGTGAGCAGTACTTC
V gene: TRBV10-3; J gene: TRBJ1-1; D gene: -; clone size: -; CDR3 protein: CAISEAGGRGSDTEAFF; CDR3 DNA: TGTGCCATCAGTGAGGCGGGTGGCAGGGGATCAGACACTGAAGCTTTCTTT
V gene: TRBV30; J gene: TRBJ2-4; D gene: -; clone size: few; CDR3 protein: CAWSHDHIQYF; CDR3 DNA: TGTGCCTGGAGCCACGACCATATTCAGTACTTC
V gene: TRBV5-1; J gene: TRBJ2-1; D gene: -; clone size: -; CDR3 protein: CASSVDSSSYNEQFF; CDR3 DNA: TGCGCCAGCAGCGTGGACAGTAGCTCCTACAATGAGCAGTTCTTC
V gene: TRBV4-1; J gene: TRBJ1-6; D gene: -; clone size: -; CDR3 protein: CASSQPSKEAPLHF; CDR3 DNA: TGCGCCAGCAGCCAACCCTCAAAGGAAGCACCCCTCCACTTT
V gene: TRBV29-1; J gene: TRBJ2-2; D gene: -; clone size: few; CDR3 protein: CSVYGGNTGELFF; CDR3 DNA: TGCAGCGTCTACGGGGGGAACACCGGGGAGCTGTTTTTT
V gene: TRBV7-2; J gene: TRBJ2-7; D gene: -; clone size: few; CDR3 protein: CASSRQNLYEQYF; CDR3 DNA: TGTGCCAGCAGCCGACAGAACCTGTACGAGCAGTACTTC
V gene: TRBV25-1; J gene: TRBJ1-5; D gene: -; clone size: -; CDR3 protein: CASSEFGFGQPQHF; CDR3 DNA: TGTGCCAGCAGTGAATTTGGTTTCGGTCAGCCCCAGCATTTT
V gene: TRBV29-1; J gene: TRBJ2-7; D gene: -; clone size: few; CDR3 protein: CSVEGGTVGYEQYF; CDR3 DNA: TGCAGCGTTGAAGGCGGGACAGTTGGTTACGAGCAGTACTTC
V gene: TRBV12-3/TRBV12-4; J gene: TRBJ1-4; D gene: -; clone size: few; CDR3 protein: CASSLNNNEKLFF; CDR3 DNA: TGTGCCAGCAGTTTGAATAATAATGAAAAACTGTTTTTT
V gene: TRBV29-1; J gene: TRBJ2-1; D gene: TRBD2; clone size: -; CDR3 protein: CSAATSGSYNEQFF; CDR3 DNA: TGCAGCGCCGCCACTAGCGGCTCCTACAATGAGCAGTTCTTC
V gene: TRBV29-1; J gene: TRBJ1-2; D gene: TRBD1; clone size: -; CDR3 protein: CSVEGTGGRNYGYTF; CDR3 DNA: TGCAGCGTTGAAGGGACAGGTGGACGTAACTATGGCTACACCTTC
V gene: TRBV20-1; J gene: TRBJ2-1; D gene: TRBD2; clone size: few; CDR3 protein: CSAGPGLAGGLGWNEQFF; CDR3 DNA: TGCAGTGCTGGTCCGGGACTAGCGGGAGGTCTTGGGTGGAATGAGCAGTTCTTC
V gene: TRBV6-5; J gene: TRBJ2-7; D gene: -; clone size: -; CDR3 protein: CASRLRQGGEQYF; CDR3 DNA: TGTGCCAGCAGGCTACGGCAGGGAGGCGAGCAGTACTTC
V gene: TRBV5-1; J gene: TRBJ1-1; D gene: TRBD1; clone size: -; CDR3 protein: CASSKGQGLTEAFF; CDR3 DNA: TGCGCCAGCAGCAAGGGACAGGGTCTGACTGAAGCTTTCTTT
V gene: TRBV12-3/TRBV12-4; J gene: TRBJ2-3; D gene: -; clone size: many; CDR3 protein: CASRGGSSTDTQYF; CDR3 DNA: TGTGCCAGCAGAGGGGGGTCTAGCACAGATACGCAGTATTTT
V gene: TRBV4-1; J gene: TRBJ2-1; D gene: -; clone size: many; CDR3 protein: CASSPPRVSYNEQFF; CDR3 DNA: TGCGCCAGCAGCCCCCCGCGTGTTTCCTACAATGAGCAGTTCTTC
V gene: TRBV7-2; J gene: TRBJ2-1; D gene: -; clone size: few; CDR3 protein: CASSLVGQGEQFF; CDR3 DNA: TGTGCCAGCAGCTTAGTGGGGCAGGGTGAGCAGTTCTTC
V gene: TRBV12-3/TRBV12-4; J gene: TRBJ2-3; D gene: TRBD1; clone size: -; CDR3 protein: CASSFRTGIDTQYF; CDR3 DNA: TGTGCCAGCAGTTTCAGGACAGGGATCGATACGCAGTATTTT
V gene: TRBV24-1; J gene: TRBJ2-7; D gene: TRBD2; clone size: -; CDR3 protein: CATSDSTSGRYYEQYF; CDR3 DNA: TGTGCCACCAGTGATTCGACTAGCGGGAGGTACTACGAGCAGTACTTC
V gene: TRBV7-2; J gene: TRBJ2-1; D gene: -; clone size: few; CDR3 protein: CASSLVPQAEQFF; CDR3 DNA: TGTGCCAGCAGCTTAGTACCGCAAGCTGAGCAGTTCTTC
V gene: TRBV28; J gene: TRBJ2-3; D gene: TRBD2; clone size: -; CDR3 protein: CASSLRGVFLDTQYF; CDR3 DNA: TGTGCCAGCAGTTTACGGGGGGTCTTCTTAGATACGCAGTATTTT
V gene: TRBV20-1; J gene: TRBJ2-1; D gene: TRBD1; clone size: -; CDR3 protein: CSASDYWDRANEQFF; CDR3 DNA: TGCAGTGCGTCAGACTATTGGGACAGGGCCAATGAGCAGTTCTTC
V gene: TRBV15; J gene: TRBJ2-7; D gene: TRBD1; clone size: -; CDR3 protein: CATSRGGTGLHEQYF; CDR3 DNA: TGTGCCACCAGCAGAGGAGGGACAGGTCTCCACGAGCAGTACTTC
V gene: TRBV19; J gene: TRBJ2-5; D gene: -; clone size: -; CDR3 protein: CASRKGEETQYF; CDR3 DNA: TGTGCCAGTAGGAAAGGGGAAGAGACCCAGTACTTC
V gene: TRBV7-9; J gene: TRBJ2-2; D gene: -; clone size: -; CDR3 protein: CASSHITGELFF; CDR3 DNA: TGTGCCAGCAGCCACATTACCGGGGAGCTGTTTTTT
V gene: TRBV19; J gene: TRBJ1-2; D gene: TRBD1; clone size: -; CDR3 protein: CASTLRPGTAVANYGYTF; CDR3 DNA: TGTGCCAGTACCCTCCGTCCGGGGACAGCCGTTGCTAACTATGGCTACACCTTC
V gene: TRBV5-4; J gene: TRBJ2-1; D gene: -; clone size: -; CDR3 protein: CASSLLAATGSYNEQFF; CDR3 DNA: TGTGCCAGCAGCTTGTTAGCGGCCACGGGCTCCTACAATGAGCAGTTCTTC
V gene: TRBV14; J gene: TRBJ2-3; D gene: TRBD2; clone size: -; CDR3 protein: CASSPLADPTDTQYF; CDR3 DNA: TGTGCCAGCAGCCCCCTAGCGGACCCCACAGATACGCAGTATTTT
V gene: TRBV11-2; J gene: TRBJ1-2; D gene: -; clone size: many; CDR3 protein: CASSLVGFGYGYTF; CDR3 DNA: TGTGCCAGCAGCTTAGTTGGGTTCGGCTATGGCTACACCTTC
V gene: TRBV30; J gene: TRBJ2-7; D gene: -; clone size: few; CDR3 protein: CAWSVLYEQYF; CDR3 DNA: TGTGCCTGGAGTGTACTCTACGAGCAGTACTTC
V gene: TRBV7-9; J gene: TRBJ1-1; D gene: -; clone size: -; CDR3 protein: CASTSTGEGGRTEAFF; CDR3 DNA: TGTGCCAGCACTTCCACCGGGGAGGGGGGTCGCACTGAAGCTTTCTTT
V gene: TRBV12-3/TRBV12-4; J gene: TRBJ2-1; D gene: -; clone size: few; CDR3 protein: CASSPPRGAGFNEQFF; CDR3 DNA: TGTGCCAGCAGTCCCCCGCGAGGAGCGGGTTTCAATGAGCAGTTCTTC
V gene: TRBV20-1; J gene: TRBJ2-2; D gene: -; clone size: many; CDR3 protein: CSASPVPSGELFF; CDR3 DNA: TGCAGTGCTAGCCCCGTCCCCTCCGGGGAGCTGTTTTTT
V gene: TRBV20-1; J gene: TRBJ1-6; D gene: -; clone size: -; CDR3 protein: CSARGAGNNSPLHF; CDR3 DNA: TGCAGTGCCCGAGGGGCGGGAAATAATTCACCCCTCCACTTT
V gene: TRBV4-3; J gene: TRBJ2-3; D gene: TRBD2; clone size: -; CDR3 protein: CASSQLSGGRTDTQYF; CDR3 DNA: TGCGCCAGCAGCCAGCTCAGCGGGGGACGCACAGATACGCAGTATTTT
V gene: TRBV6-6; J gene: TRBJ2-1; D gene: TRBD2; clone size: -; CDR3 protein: CASSPSRLAGKFYNEQFF; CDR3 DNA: TGTGCCAGCAGTCCCTCCAGACTAGCGGGAAAATTCTACAATGAGCAGTTCTTC
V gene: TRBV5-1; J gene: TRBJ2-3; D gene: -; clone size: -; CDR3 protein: CASSLVVVRDTDTQYF; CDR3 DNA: TGCGCCAGCAGCTTGGTTGTGGTGCGGGACACAGATACGCAGTATTTT
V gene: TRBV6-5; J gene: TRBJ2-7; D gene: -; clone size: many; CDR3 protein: CASSSLNYEQYF; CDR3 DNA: TGTGCCAGCAGTTCCCTCAACTACGAGCAGTACTTC
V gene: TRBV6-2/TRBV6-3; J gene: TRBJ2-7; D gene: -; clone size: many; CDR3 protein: CASSYRQGYEQYF; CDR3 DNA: TGTGCCAGCAGTTACCGGCAGGGTTACGAGCAGTACTTC
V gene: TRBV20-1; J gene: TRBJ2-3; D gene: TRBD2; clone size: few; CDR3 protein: CSVGGGGLNTQYF; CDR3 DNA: TGCAGTGTAGGCGGGGGGGGCTTGAATACGCAGTATTTT
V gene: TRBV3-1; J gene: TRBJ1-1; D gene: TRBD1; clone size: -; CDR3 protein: CASSQWGRTGSTEAFF; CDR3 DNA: TGTGCCAGCAGCCAATGGGGCAGGACAGGGAGTACTGAAGCTTTCTTT
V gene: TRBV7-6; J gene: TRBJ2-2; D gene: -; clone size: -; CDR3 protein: CASRPYREEAGELFF; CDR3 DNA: TGTGCCAGCAGGCCTTACAGGGAGGAGGCCGGGGAGCTGTTTTTT